These 31 T cell receptor beta chains originate from one sample sequenced in a study of radiation and T cells in renal cell carcinoma. Some clones are missing from TCRdb's copy, which holds only in-frame ones; the method was immunoSEQ multiplex PCR. This sample has about 150,000 clones, with 70% to 90% found just once. The time point was: blood 4 weeks post-SBRT, at nephrectomy. Regarding treatment: 15 Gy SBRT to primary tumor, nephrectomy 4 weeks later. Here the sequenced sample was blood, taken from a patient whose treatment included radiotherapy and nephrectomy. These receptors all come from a woman in her forties or fifties with renal cell carcinoma.

This sequence joins TRBV15 and TRBJ1-5; D possibly corresponds to TRBD1 (6 bases). The CDR3 is 16 amino acids. Trimming shortened V by 2 bases and J by 5 bases, and 16 bases separated the two germline ends. The germline V gene has CDR1 LNHNV and CDR2 YYDKDF (reference sequence). The CDR3 DNA follows: TGTGCCACCAGCAGACCGGACAGTTCAGGGGATCAGCCCCAGCATTTT. Protein sequence: CATSRPDSSGDQPQHF.

The chain joins TRBV28 to TRBJ1-1, with D maybe TRBD1 (6 bases). This CDR3 has 14 residues. Per germline, CDR1 MDHEN and CDR2 SYDVKM. V was trimmed by 6 bases and J by 4 bases, leaving 15 bases between them. CDR3 coding DNA: TGTGCCAGCAGACCCGACAGGCTGGGCACTGAAGCTTTCTTT. This codes for CASRPDRLGTEAFF.

This sequence joins TRBV9 and TRBJ2-2; a possible D gene is TRBD2 (5 bases). Germline loops: CDR1 SGDLS, CDR2 YYNGEE. V was clipped by 4 bases and J by 8 bases, with 12 bases between them. This CDR3 spans 13 amino acids. The CDR3: CASSSGVAGELFF. CDR3 in DNA: TGTGCCAGCAGCTCCGGGGTAGCGGGGGAGCTGTTTTTT.

This clone was counted a few times. The chain couples TRBV5-6 to TRBJ2-7; D gene ambiguous. Trimming pared 2 bases from V and 6 bases from J, leaving 6 bases between. The CDR3 extends over 11 amino acids. In germline, CDR1 is SGHDT, CDR2 YYEEEE. This chain's CDR3 is CASSFRREQYF. The CDR3 nucleotides read TGTGCCAGCAGCTTTCGTCGCGAGCAGTACTTC.

The chain recombines TRBV5-1 with TRBJ2-3, with 7 positions matching TRBD1. Germline CDR1 and CDR2: SGHRS and YFSETQ. CDR3 size: 15 residues. Trimming removed 3 bases from V and 2 bases from J; junction bases left unmatched: 6. CDR3 amino acids: CASSSDRANTDTQYF. The CDR3 bases are TGCGCCAGCAGCTCCGACAGGGCCAACACAGATACGCAGTATTTT.

This clone was observed a single time. V and J are TRBV6-1 and TRBJ1-2; D is undetermined. V lost 3 bases to trimming and J lost 8 bases, with 10 bases between them. This CDR3 contains 12 residues. Germline values: CDR1 MNHNS, CDR2 SASEGT. This CDR3 is CASSDERQGYTF. CDR3 in DNA: TGTGCCAGCAGTGACGAACGACAAGGCTACACCTTC.

The rearrangement joins TRBV6-1 to TRBJ1-3; D not resolved. The V and J ends lost 6 bases and 0 bases respectively, with 9 bases between them. This CDR3 has 14 amino acids. Germline values: CDR1 MNHNS, CDR2 SASEGT. CDR3 sequence: CASRRTGSGNTIYF. The CDR3 nucleotides are TGTGCCAGCAGGAGGACTGGCTCTGGAAACACCATATATTTT.

The V call is TRBV9, the J call TRBJ2-2; 10 nucleotides align to TRBD1. V lost 4 bases to trimming and J lost 6 bases; unmatched junction nucleotides: 9. This CDR3 has 16 residues. From germline, CDR1 is SGDLS and CDR2 YYNGEE. In DNA form, the CDR3 reads TGTGCCAGCAGCCCCCCGGGACAGGGGACGGCCGGGGAGCTGTTTTTT. Amino acid sequence: CASSPPGQGTAGELFF.

J is TRBJ2-7 and V is TRBV2, with D possibly being TRBD2 (6 bases). V dropped 7 bases and J dropped 3 bases, with 16 bases sitting between them. Germline V CDR1 and CDR2: SNHLY, FYNNEI. The CDR3 length is 14 residues. The CDR3 DNA follows: TGTGCCAGCACCCTATCTGGGGGGTACTACGAGCAGTACTTC. Protein product: CASTLSGGYYEQYF.

This chain uses TRBV18 with TRBJ2-1, with D perhaps matching TRBD2 (5 bases). Germline CDR1 KGHSH, CDR2 LQKENI. V shed 1 base and J shed 10 bases, with 14 bases lying between them. This CDR3 spans 14 amino acids. CDR3 amino acids: CASSPRDTGGEQFF. The CDR3 bases are TGTGCCAGCTCACCACGTGATACCGGCGGGGAGCAGTTCTTC.

In this sample, this clone turned up once. The chain carries TRBV27 and TRBJ2-7; 8 bases map to TRBD1. Germline assignment: CDR1 MNHEY and CDR2 SMNVEV (reference sequence). V was clipped by 5 bases and J by 12 bases; unmatched bases: 15. The CDR3 is made up of 14 amino acids. CDR3 amino acids: CASSPRTGTQEAYF. CDR3 sequence (DNA): TGTGCCAGCAGTCCAAGGACAGGGACACAAGAGGCGTACTTC.

This clone was observed a few times. The V and J genes are TRBV7-2 and TRBJ1-1; D uncertain. With 4 bases removed from V and 4 bases from J, the gap between germline ends came to 7 bases. CDR3 size: 12 residues. Germline V lookup: CDR1 SGHTA, CDR2 FQGNSA. CDR3 protein: CASSYRGTEAFF. The CDR3 DNA reads as TGTGCCAGCAGCTACCGTGGCACTGAAGCTTTCTTT.

Comments on this clone: Other nucleotide sequences in the sample specify the same CDR3. This chain connects TRBV28 to TRBJ2-7; D remains unclear. The V and J ends lost 8 bases and 0 bases respectively, with 8 bases between them. The CDR3 runs 12 residues. Germline V gene sequence: CDR1 MDHEN, CDR2 SYDVKM. The CDR3: CASGLSSYEQYF. Written as DNA, the CDR3 is TGTGCCAGCGGATTAAGCTCCTACGAGCAGTACTTC.

V gene TRBV6-5 combines with J gene TRBJ2-1; tentative D call: TRBD2 (7 bases). V was shortened by 0 bases and J by 7 bases, with 13 bases between the two germline ends. CDR1 and CDR2 from the germline V gene are MNHEY and SVGAGI. The CDR3 covers 15 residues. CDR3 DNA: TGTGCCAGCAGTTACTCCTGGGGGGGCCGAAATGAGCAGTTCTTC. Protein product: CASSYSWGGRNEQFF.

V is TRBV21-1 and J is TRBJ2-2; no DNA check was done on the table's D call, TRBD1. TRBV21-1 constitutes a pseudogene. This CDR3 comprises 16 residues. The CDR3 protein is CASRPGTGRDTGELFF. The CDR3 DNA reads as TGTGCCAGCCGCCCCGGGACAGGGCGAGACACCGGGGAGCTGTTTTTT.

V gene TRBV10-3 combines with J gene TRBJ1-1; possible D gene TRBD1, 6 bases. Per germline, CDR1 ENHRY and CDR2 SYGVKD. CDR3 length: 14 residues. V shed 8 bases and J shed 7 bases, with 20 bases lying between them. This CDR3 reads CAISLDGEQGEAFF. CDR3 bases: TGTGCCATCTCTTTGGACGGGGAACAGGGTGAAGCTTTCTTT.

In nucleotides, the CDR3 is TGTGCCAGCAGCGTAGCACCCCAGCAGAGTCAAAACATTCAGTACTTC. Translation: CASSVAPQQSQNIQYF. The chain carries TRBV9 and TRBJ2-4; D gene ambiguous. Germline V gives CDR1 SGDLS, CDR2 YYNGEE. The V end was cut by 0 bases, the J end by 5 bases, with 15 bases between. CDR3 length: 16 residues.

The gene calls are TRBV6-5 and TRBJ1-1; 7 bases map to TRBD1. The junction had 3 bases not matched to a gene; V was cut back by 2 bases and J by 0 bases. CDR1 is MNHEY and CDR2 is SVGAGI in the germline V gene. The CDR3 extends over 15 amino acids. The chain's CDR3 is CASSYGTVLNTEAFF. DNA of the CDR3: TGTGCCAGCAGTTACGGGACAGTGCTGAACACTGAAGCTTTCTTT.

The rearrangement links TRBV6-1 to TRBJ2-3; the D call may be TRBD1 or TRBD2 (5 bases each). Trimming shortened V by 6 bases and J by 5 bases, and 6 bases separated the two germline ends. This CDR3 is 11 amino acids long. Looked up from germline, CDR1 is MNHNS and CDR2 is SASEGT. For the CDR3, the DNA is TGTGCCAGCAGGAGGGGAGATACGCAGTATTTT. Protein product: CASRRGDTQYF.

The J gene is TRBJ2-2, the V gene TRBV19; 8 bases align to TRBD1. CDR3 length equals 15 residues. The V gene end was trimmed by 5 bases and the J gene end by 5 bases; junction bases not matched to a gene: 7. Germline values: CDR1 LNHDA, CDR2 SQIVND (reference sequence). This CDR3 reads CASSETGVGTGELFF. The CDR3 region has the DNA TGTGCCAGTAGTGAGACAGGGGTTGGGACCGGGGAGCTGTTTTTT. The full variable domain, in which reference TRBV19 and TRBJ2-2 provide the parts outside the CDR3, is DGGITQSPKYLFRKEGQNVTLSCEQNLNHDAMYWYRQDPGQGLRLIYYSQIVNDFQKGDIAEGYSVSREKKESFPLTVTSAQKNPTAFYLCASSETGVGTGELFFGEGSRLTVL.

This chain links TRBV7-2 with TRBJ2-3, with TRBD2 matching 7 bases. V gave up 5 bases and J gave up 6 bases; unmatched junction bases: 11. CDR3 length: 15 amino acids. Germline V gene data show CDR1 as SGHTA and CDR2 as FQGNSA. The CDR3: CASSRNQRGPDTQYF. DNA of the CDR3: TGTGCCAGCAGCCGAAATCAGCGGGGCCCGGATACGCAGTATTTT.

J is TRBJ2-1 and V is TRBV18; D uncertain. The V gene lost 6 bases and the J gene lost 8 bases, with 8 bases spanning the gap. Germline loops: CDR1 KGHSH, CDR2 LQKENI. This CDR3 has 11 amino acids. This chain's CDR3 is CASSLEDEQFF. The CDR3 nucleotides are TGTGCCAGCTCCCTCGAAGATGAGCAGTTCTTC.

The chain uses TRBV11-3 and TRBJ2-1; no firm D call. Germline CDR1 is SGHNT and CDR2 is YENEEA. This CDR3 comprises 15 residues. V was trimmed by 4 bases and J by 9 bases, leaving 19 bases between them. The CDR3 protein is CASSSSPSLTVEQFF. The CDR3 DNA is TGTGCCAGCAGCTCATCCCCCTCGTTAACTGTTGAGCAGTTCTTC.

The V and J genes are TRBV5-4 and TRBJ1-5, with TRBD1 matching 9 bases. The J segment lost 3 bases and the V segment lost 4 bases, leaving 5 bases of the junction unmatched. The CDR3 is made up of 15 amino acids. Per the germline V gene, CDR1 is SGHNT and CDR2 is YYREEE (reference sequence). The chain's CDR3 is CASSRTGDANQPQHF. Here the CDR3 DNA reads TGTGCCAGCAGCAGGACAGGGGACGCCAATCAGCCCCAGCATTTT.

The chain combines TRBV9 with TRBJ2-2; D gene uncertain. The CDR3 consists of 14 residues. Trimming removed 4 bases from V and 7 bases from J, with 14 bases in between. Germline CDR1 SGDLS, CDR2 YYNGEE. CDR3 protein: CASSQDGRSGELFF. The CDR3 DNA is TGTGCCAGCAGCCAGGACGGGCGTAGCGGGGAGCTGTTTTTT.

The rearrangement links TRBV15 to TRBJ2-7; 8 bases are a match to TRBD1. The CDR3 sequence is 15 residues long. V lost 2 bases and J lost 5; bases outside the gene matches: 8. Germline lookup yields CDR1 LNHNV and CDR2 YYDKDF (reference sequence). CDR3 sequence: CATSRKRTGNNEQYF. CDR3 nucleotides: TGTGCCACCAGCAGAAAGCGGACAGGGAACAACGAGCAGTACTTC.

The chain joins TRBV5-1 to TRBJ2-7, with D possibly matching TRBD1 (5 bases). This CDR3 has 13 amino acids. Between the trimmed V and J ends, which lost 0 bases and 6 bases, there was a span of 10 bases. The germline V gene encodes CDR1 SGHRS and CDR2 YFSETQ. The CDR3 nucleotides read TGCGCCAGCAGCTTGGCGCAGGGATCCGAGCAGTACTTC. Translation: CASSLAQGSEQYF.

The chain uses TRBV7-8 and TRBJ2-5, with TRBD1 matching 7 bases. Judging by the DNA end, TRBJ2-7 fits better; the J call may be wrong. This CDR3 region has 15 residues. The germline V gene has CDR1 SGHVS and CDR2 FQNEAQ. The CDR3 bases are TGTGCCAGCAGCGTCAGACAGGGCCCCTCCTACGAGCAGTACTTC. Protein: CASSVRQGPSYEQYF.

This clone came up once. V and J are TRBV19 and TRBJ2-1, with a weak D call TRBD1 (5 bases). The CDR3 is made up of 13 amino acids. Germline V gene sequence: CDR1 LNHDA, CDR2 SQIVND (reference sequence). Trimming removed 1 base at V and 10 bases at J, with 11 bases between. Here the CDR3 reads CASSIGGRVEQFF. In nucleotides, the CDR3 is TGTGCCAGTAGTATAGGGGGCAGGGTCGAGCAGTTCTTC. The full variable domain, in which reference TRBV19 and TRBJ2-1 provide the parts outside the CDR3, is DGGITQSPKYLFRKEGQNVTLSCEQNLNHDAMYWYRQDPGQGLRLIYYSQIVNDFQKGDIAEGYSVSREKKESFPLTVTSAQKNPTAFYLCASSIGGRVEQFFGPGTRLTVL.

This chain connects TRBV5-8 to TRBJ1-5; D perhaps matches TRBD1 (6 bases). The V end lost 0 bases, the J end lost 6 bases, and 10 bases lay between the germline ends. The CDR3 runs 14 residues. The germline gives CDR1 SGHTS, CDR2 YDEGEE. The CDR3 spells CASSLVQGGQPQHF. The CDR3 nucleotides read TGTGCCAGCAGCTTGGTACAGGGAGGTCAGCCCCAGCATTTT.

A word on this clone: Other DNA sequences in this sample translate to the same CDR3. The genes are TRBV28 and TRBJ2-7, with D unclear. The CDR3 covers 12 residues. Germline V gene sequence: CDR1 MDHEN, CDR2 SYDVKM. V lost 5 bases and J 0 bases, leaving 5 bases between the germline ends. The CDR3 reads CASSLISYEQYF. CDR3 nucleotides: TGTGCCAGCAGTCTCATCTCCTACGAGCAGTACTTC.